This TCR beta chain was profiled in a study of blood T cell repertoires in COVID-19. Study in general: Whether acute or convalescent, the COVID-19 samples came from the United States, Italy and Spain. PBMCs, B-cell-depleted T cells, or T cells provided the cDNA or gDNA that made up the material.

With 3 bases clipped from V and 5 bases from J, the junction kept 4 bases outside the gene matches. Germline V gene lookup returns CDR1 LNHNV and CDR2 YYDKDF (reference sequence). The CDR3 is made up of 14 amino acids. Authors' methods: Reference gene primers were amplified, and this amplification served to estimate nucleated cell counts. Only in-frame clones appear in the TCRdb table, and some are missing; sequencing was by immunoSEQ multiplex PCR. V, J and clone size reflect that table, while D and trimming were determined from the DNA. This table holds over 70,000 clones, 82% found once. The rearrangement joins TRBV15 to TRBJ2-3; the match to TRBD2 covers 8 bases. The receptor's source is a woman in her sixties with acute or convalescent COVID-19. The sample comprised peripheral blood. CDR3 DNA sequence: TGTGCCACCAGCAGGGGGACTAGGCTAGATACGCAGTATTTT. Its protein product is CATSRGTRLDTQYF.